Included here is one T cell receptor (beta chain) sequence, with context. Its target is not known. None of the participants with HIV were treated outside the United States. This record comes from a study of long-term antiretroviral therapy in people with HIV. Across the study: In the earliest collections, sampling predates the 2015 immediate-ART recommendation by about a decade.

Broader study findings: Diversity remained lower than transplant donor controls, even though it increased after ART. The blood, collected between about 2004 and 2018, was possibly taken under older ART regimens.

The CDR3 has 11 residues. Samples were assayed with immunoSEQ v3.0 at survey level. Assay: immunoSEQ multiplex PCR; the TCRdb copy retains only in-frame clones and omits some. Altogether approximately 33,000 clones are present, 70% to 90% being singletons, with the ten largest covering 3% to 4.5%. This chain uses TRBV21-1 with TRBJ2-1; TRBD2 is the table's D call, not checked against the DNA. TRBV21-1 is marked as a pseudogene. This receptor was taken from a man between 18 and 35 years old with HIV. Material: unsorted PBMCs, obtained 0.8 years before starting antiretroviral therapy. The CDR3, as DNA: TGTGCCAGCAGCATCGGACTAGATAAGTTCTTC. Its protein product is CASSIGLDKFF.